Following are 24 T cell receptor beta chains from one sample sequenced in a study of blood T cell repertoires in COVID-19 (dated by TCRdb to between 2020 and 2021). Library creation used the immunoSEQ multiplex PCR assay. Here the immuneACCESS table is served through TCRdb, limited to in-frame sequences with V and J called. Missing clones are a known gap in these copies; in checked studies unresolved V genes cover under half, and the rest lacks a known reason. The sample contains approximately 150,000 clones, roughly 84% of them found a single time. Of the sample, roughly 2% is held by the ten largest clones. Specimen: peripheral blood. The receptors here all came from a man in his sixties or seventies with acute or convalescent COVID-19.

The V and J genes are TRBV28 and TRBJ2-2; 7 bases agree with TRBD2. V trimming: 6 bases; J trimming: 1 base; junction bases outside the gene matches: 2. The CDR3 is 14 residues long. CDR1 is MDHEN, CDR2 SYDVKM, per germline. In DNA, the CDR3 is TGTGCCAGCAGGCGCGGGGGGAACACCGGGGAGCTGTTTTTT. Translating gives CASRRGGNTGELFF.

The CDR3 is CASSFSPGYEQYF. CDR3 nucleotides: TGCGCCAGCAGCTTCTCGCCAGGCTACGAGCAGTACTTC. The genes are TRBV5-1 and TRBJ2-7; D is ambiguous. This CDR3 contains 13 residues. Germline CDR1 is SGHRS and CDR2 is YFSETQ. Trimming pared 2 bases from V and 3 bases from J, leaving 9 bases between.

The J gene is TRBJ1-5, the V gene TRBV5-1, with D possibly being TRBD1 (5 bases). CDR1 SGHRS and CDR2 YFSETQ come from the germline V gene. Trimming removed 1 base at V and 8 bases at J, with 16 bases between. CDR3 length: 15 amino acids. The DNA of the CDR3 is TGCGCCAGCAGCTTGTTAGGGCAGGGCGGGGAGCCCCAGCATTTT. Translating it yields CASSLLGQGGEPQHF.

The V and J genes are TRBV28 and TRBJ1-2; TRBD1 matches 8 bases. V shed 6 bases, J shed 9 bases, and the junction held 15 bases outside the gene matches. CDR1 and CDR2 from the germline V gene are MDHEN and SYDVKM. CDR3 length equals 15 residues. This CDR3 is CASRSDPGQVYRYTF. DNA for the CDR3: TGTGCCAGCAGATCCGACCCGGGACAGGTCTACCGCTACACCTTC.

V is TRBV5-1 and J is TRBJ2-1; TRBD2 aligns across 11 bases. The germline V gene encodes CDR1 SGHRS and CDR2 YFSETQ. CDR3 size: 16 residues. Germline trimming cut 3 bases from V and 7 bases from J; bases unmatched to any gene: 9. Written as DNA, the CDR3 is TGCGCCAGCAGCTCCGCACTAGCGGGAGAGGTGAATGAGCAGTTCTTC. It translates to CASSSALAGEVNEQFF. Drawing the rest from reference TRBV5-1 and TRBJ2-1, the complete variable domain is KAGVTQTPRYLIKTRGQQVTLSCSPISGHRSVSWYQQTPGQGLQFLFEYFSETQRNKGNFPGRFSGRQFSNSRSEMNVSTLELGDSALYLCASSSALAGEVNEQFFGPGTRLTVL.

This rearrangement joins TRBV5-4 to TRBJ1-2; TRBD1 is a possible D gene (6 bases). This CDR3 comprises 14 residues. V was trimmed by 1 base and J by 6 bases, leaving 13 bases between them. CDR1 and CDR2 from the germline V gene are SGHNT and YYREEE (reference sequence). As DNA, the CDR3 is TGTGCCAGCAGCTTGAAGGGGGTCATAAATGGCTACACCTTC. This gives the protein CASSLKGVINGYTF.

The chain combines TRBV19 with TRBJ1-5; D not resolved. Trimming took off 3 bases at V and 7 bases at J, with 13 bases between the two ends. The CDR3 consists of 14 residues. Germline CDR1 and CDR2: LNHDA and SQIVND (reference sequence). The CDR3 here is CASSIADAGQPQHF. The DNA for the CDR3 is TGTGCCAGTAGTATCGCGGACGCGGGCCAGCCCCAGCATTTT.

This rearrangement joins TRBV27 to TRBJ2-3; a possible D gene is TRBD2 (5 bases). Germline-derived CDR1 and CDR2 are MNHEY and SMNVEV (reference sequence). V dropped 5 bases and J dropped 1 base, with 10 bases sitting between them. There are 14 residues in the CDR3. CDR3 residues: CASSVQAGTDTQYF. The CDR3 region has the DNA TGTGCCAGCAGTGTACAAGCGGGCACAGATACGCAGTATTTT.

The V gene is TRBV2, the J gene TRBJ1-1, with 7 positions matching TRBD1. Trimming removed 6 bases from V and 5 bases from J; junction bases left unmatched: 3. Germline V gene lookup returns CDR1 SNHLY and CDR2 FYNNEI. The CDR3 covers 12 residues. Here the CDR3 DNA reads TGTGCCAGCAGGCAGGGACAGACTGAAGCTTTCTTT. It translates to CASRQGQTEAFF.

This chain joins TRBV6-6 and TRBJ2-7; perhaps TRBD1 as D (7 bases). V shed 7 bases and J shed 2 bases, with 12 bases lying between them. The CDR3 covers 13 residues. Germline lookup yields CDR1 MNHNY and CDR2 SVGAGI (reference sequence). DNA for the CDR3: TGTGCCAGCATAGGGGGCGGGACCTACGAGCAGTACTTC. This encodes CASIGGGTYEQYF.

This sequence joins TRBV5-1 and TRBJ1-2; D gene uncertain. This CDR3 spans 13 amino acids. Trimming cost V 1 base and J 3 bases, with 7 bases left between them. Germline V lookup: CDR1 SGHRS, CDR2 YFSETQ. CDR3 sequence reads: CASSLMRDYGYTF. The CDR3 region has the DNA TGCGCCAGCAGCTTGATGCGAGACTATGGCTACACCTTC.

This chain links TRBV5-1 with TRBJ2-3; TRBD2 aligns across 9 bases. There are 15 residues in the CDR3. Unmatched junction bases numbered 9, after V lost 5 bases and J lost 5 bases. Germline values: CDR1 SGHRS, CDR2 YFSETQ. CDR3 region: CASRFKRGAIDTQYF. Written as DNA, the CDR3 is TGCGCCAGCAGATTTAAGCGGGGGGCGATAGATACGCAGTATTTT.

The rearrangement links TRBV19 to TRBJ1-5; D is unresolved. CDR1 is LNHDA and CDR2 is SQIVND in the germline V gene (reference sequence). The CDR3 has 14 residues. Trimming shortened V by 6 bases and J by 1 base, and 10 bases separated the two germline ends. The CDR3 spells CASSRSISNQPQHF. The DNA of the CDR3 is TGTGCCAGTAGCCGGAGCATCAGCAATCAGCCCCAGCATTTT.

The rearrangement uses TRBV19 and TRBJ2-3; D is ambiguous. Per the germline V gene, CDR1 is LNHDA and CDR2 is SQIVND (reference sequence). The CDR3 totals 12 residues. V lost 5 bases, J lost 5 bases, and 8 bases lay in between. CDR3 sequence: CASSAPGDTQYF. The CDR3 bases are TGTGCCAGTAGTGCCCCGGGAGATACGCAGTATTTT.

The chain combines TRBV5-1 with TRBJ1-6; TRBD1 agrees at 11 bases. The CDR3 contains 14 residues. The junction had 4 bases not matched to a gene; V was cut back by 4 bases and J by 10 bases. Germline V gives CDR1 SGHRS, CDR2 YFSETQ. The CDR3 coding sequence is TGCGCCAGCAGCCGGACAGGGGGCAAATCACCCCTCCACTTT. Translation: CASSRTGGKSPLHF.

This chain links TRBV2 with TRBJ1-1; 8 bases align to TRBD1. The trim removed 8 bases at V and 4 bases at J, leaving 6 bases unmatched. Germline assignment: CDR1 SNHLY and CDR2 FYNNEI. This CDR3 has 13 residues. The CDR3 here is CASAQGASTEAFF. The CDR3 nucleotides are TGTGCCAGCGCCCAGGGGGCGAGCACTGAAGCTTTCTTT.

The CDR3 protein is CASAPGSGGSPLHF. CDR3 nucleotides: TGTGCCAGCGCGCCTGGGAGTGGCGGTTCACCCCTCCACTTT. The rearrangement links TRBV3-1 (or the pseudogene TRBV3-2) to TRBJ1-6; D unclear. V was cut by 8 bases and J by 9 bases, with 17 bases left in between. CDR1 and CDR2 from the germline V gene are LGHDT and YNNKEL (reference sequence). This CDR3 comprises 14 residues.

The chain links TRBV2 to TRBJ2-7; possible D gene TRBD1, 7 bases. Germline V gene data show CDR1 as SNHLY and CDR2 as FYNNEI. The CDR3 consists of 13 residues. V lost 10 bases to trimming and J lost 3 bases, with 16 bases between them. The CDR3, as DNA: TGTGCCAACGCGGGACAGCGCCTCTACGAGCAGTACTTC. Its protein is CANAGQRLYEQYF.

The gene calls are TRBV19 and TRBJ2-3, with 9 positions matching TRBD1. Germline V lookup: CDR1 LNHDA, CDR2 SQIVND (reference sequence). The CDR3 spans 16 residues. V trimming: 5 bases; J trimming: 0 bases; junction bases outside the gene matches: 6. CDR3 residues: CASSVGQGRSTDTQYF. DNA for the CDR3: TGTGCCAGTAGTGTCGGACAGGGGAGAAGCACAGATACGCAGTATTTT.

This chain joins TRBV5-1 and TRBJ2-3; the match to TRBD1 covers 7 bases. The V segment lost 3 bases and the J segment 1 base; nucleotides outside the gene matches: 2. CDR1 SGHRS and CDR2 YFSETQ come from the germline V gene. This CDR3 has 14 amino acids. In nucleotides, the CDR3 is TGCGCCAGCAGCTCCGGGACAGGCACAGATACGCAGTATTTT. Its translation: CASSSGTGTDTQYF.

The chain has TRBV7-2 and TRBJ1-5; the match to TRBD1 covers 9 bases. Trimming cost V 5 bases and J 0 bases; bases outside gene matches: 14. This CDR3 spans 19 amino acids. CDR1 and CDR2 from the germline V gene are SGHTA and FQGNSA. The CDR3 loop is CASSVDRGFTTYSNQPQHF. CDR3 coding DNA: TGTGCCAGCAGCGTGGACAGGGGCTTCACTACTTATAGCAATCAGCCCCAGCATTTT. Filled out from reference TRBV7-2 and TRBJ1-5, the complete variable domain reads GAGVSQSPSNKVTEKGKDVELRCDPISGHTALYWYRQSLGQGLEFLIYFQGNSAPDKSGLPSDRFSAERTGGSVSTLTIQRTQQEDSAVYLCASSVDRGFTTYSNQPQHFGDGTRLSIL.

This rearrangement joins TRBV6-5 to TRBJ2-3; TRBD2 agrees at 13 bases. The CDR3 sequence is 16 residues long. Trimming removed 4 bases from V and 2 bases from J; junction bases left unmatched: 3. CDR1 is MNHEY, CDR2 SVGAGI, per germline. The CDR3 nucleotides read TGTGCCAGCAGTTCAGGACTAGCGGGGGCCACAGATACGCAGTATTTT. This codes for CASSSGLAGATDTQYF.

This clone was seen more than once but under ten times. Here the CDR3 DNA reads TGTGCCAGCAGTGACGGGACTGGAGGAGAGACCCAGTACTTC. Protein product: CASSDGTGGETQYF. This chain links TRBV2 with TRBJ2-5; tentative D call: TRBD2 (6 bases). The V end lost 3 bases, the J end lost 4 bases, and 12 bases lay between the germline ends. The germline V gene encodes CDR1 SNHLY and CDR2 FYNNEI. This CDR3 region has 14 residues.

This chain connects TRBV6-5 to TRBJ2-1, with D tentatively TRBD1 (5 bases). V gave up 6 bases and J gave up 8 bases, with 20 bases separating them. The germline gives CDR1 MNHEY, CDR2 SVGAGI. CDR3 length equals 15 residues. The CDR3 is CASSDRRNSPHEQFF. Written as DNA, the CDR3 is TGTGCCAGCAGCGACAGACGGAATTCCCCCCATGAGCAGTTCTTC.